This record looks at one TCR beta chain sequence and its context. The antigen it binds to is not known. Base quality data are lacking; no much larger clone is found one base away. The source of the sample is a study of blood T cell repertoires in COVID-19 (dated by TCRdb to 2020 to 2022). Describing the broader study: Samples covering the acute and convalescent phases of COVID-19 were provided by collaborators in the United States, Italy and Spain. A freely available public database, intended as a resource for researchers studying the immune response to SARS-CoV-2, is where the repertoires were released. Where HLA class I and class II types were available, the types were taken from metadata supplied by the sample provider, not from assay-based typing. The sample metadata nearly always contained a de-identified subject ID, COVID-19 status, age in years and sex. The samples were drawn from two sources: the first 160 participants of the ongoing ImmuneRACE study, and approximately 1,300 subjects contributed by 6 global collaborators. The material from the prospective study consisted of cDNA or gDNA derived from T cells, B-cell-depleted T cells, or PBMCs. Subjects who had been exposed to COVID-19, were actively infected with it, or had recovered from it provided the deeply sampled blood TCRbeta repertoires that made up the dataset. Overall study outcomes, separate from this receptor: Clinical and demographic metadata were provided uncurated, with the amount varying by source and participant.

At one collaborating source in Seattle, patients were enrolled during active infection and were followed longitudinally through the course of disease. The collaborating institutions used their own protocols to collect whole blood in K2EDTA tubes. For TCRbeta analysis, collaborators shipped samples as frozen whole blood, isolated PBMCs, or DNA extracted from either of those sample types. TCRbeta CDR3 regions were amplified from genomic DNA by means of the immunoSEQ Assay, a bias-controlled multiplex PCR. The authors' pipeline ran thus. Within the assay, amplification of reference gene primers was used to estimate how many nucleated cells each sample contained. Sequence reads were collapsed and filtered to measure the absolute abundance of every unique TCRbeta CDR3 rearrangement. For each sample, productive Simpson clonality was calculated by taking the square root of Simpson's diversity index across productive rearrangements. In TCRdb, the immuneACCESS table is reduced to in-frame sequences with V and J assigned. These tables do not hold every clone; where another copy was compared, an unresolved V gene accounts for under half, and the others remain unexplained. That table gives V, J and clone size, and the DNA gave D and trimming. The sample table lists 200,000 to 250,000 clones, around nine tenths of them with a count of one. Jointly, the top ten make up over 15% of the sample.

Per the germline V gene (reference sequence), SGHKS is the CDR1 and YYEKEE is the CDR2. From the cysteine through the phenylalanine, the CDR3 covers 14 amino acids. The DNA shown is the 42-base CDR3, in frame from base 1. After removal of 5 bases from V and 5 bases from J, the junction retains 8 bases not matched to a gene. This chain joins TRBV5-5 to TRBJ2-7; TRBD1 lines up with 9 middle nucleotides. This sequence originates from a man over 45 with COVID-19, enrolled during active disease. Sample: peripheral blood. The DNA sequence follows: TGTGCCAGCAGGTGGGGACAGGGAACCGACGAGCAGTACTTC. The translation is CASRWGQGTDEQYF.